The rows below give T cell receptor beta chains drawn from one sample of a study of blood T cell repertoires in COVID-19. Using immunoSEQ multiplex PCR, the repertoire was profiled, and TCRdb retains in-frame clones only, with some absent. The data hold fewer than 55,000 clones, with around 86% observed a single time. Sequenced material: peripheral blood. Receptors originate from a woman aged 80 or over with COVID-19, enrolled during active disease. CDR3s include the opening cysteine and the closing phenylalanine or tryptophan. A D gene is named only where the DNA matches it firmly. Expanded clones are given a class, and other clones once, few, many or no size at all.

V gene	CDR3 length	D gene	J gene	clone size	CDR3 protein	CDR3 DNA
TRBV6-5	12	-	TRBJ1-1	-	CASSSPGVRAFF	TGTGCCAGCAGTTCGCCCGGGGTTCGGGCTTTCTTT
TRBV7-9	17	TRBD1	TRBJ1-1	few	CASSFNPGTGVGTEAFF	TGTGCCAGCAGTTTTAACCCCGGGACAGGGGTGGGCACTGAAGCTTTCTTT
TRBV18	14	-	TRBJ1-4	few	CASSPREVGEKLFF	TGTGCCAGCTCACCGAGGGAGGTGGGTGAAAAACTGTTTTTT
TRBV7-9	15	-	TRBJ1-6	-	CASSFTVMDNSPLHF	TGTGCCAGCAGCTTTACGGTGATGGATAATTCACCCCTCCACTTT
TRBV5-1	15	-	TRBJ2-3	-	CASSVTGQSTDTQYF	TGCGCCAGCAGCGTTACAGGGCAAAGCACAGATACGCAGTATTTT
TRBV7-8	17	TRBD2	TRBJ2-2	-	CASSSLRWGGNTGELFF	TGTGCCAGCAGCTCCTTAAGATGGGGGGGGAACACCGGGGAGCTGTTTTTT
TRBV7-6	13	-	TRBJ1-1	-	CASSPLVNTEAFF	TGTGCCAGCAGCCCACTAGTAAACACTGAAGCTTTCTTT
TRBV4-1	15	-	TRBJ1-6	-	CASSQDLANNSPLHF	TGCGCCAGCAGCCAAGATCTAGCCAATAATTCACCCCTCCACTTT
TRBV6-5	15	TRBD1	TRBJ1-6	-	CASSYSGGGISPLHF	TGTGCCAGCAGTTATTCAGGGGGAGGTATTTCACCCCTCCACTTT
TRBV9	17	-	TRBJ2-1	few	CASSVATGSMAYNEQFF	TGTGCCAGCAGCGTAGCTACAGGATCTATGGCTTACAATGAGCAGTTCTTC
TRBV27	15	-	TRBJ2-4	-	CASSLGHPAKNIQYF	TGTGCCAGCAGTTTGGGGCACCCAGCCAAAAACATTCAGTACTTC
TRBV3-1/TRBV3-2	13	-	TRBJ2-3	-	CASSRGSTYTQYF	TGTGCCAGCAGCCGGGGCAGCACATATACGCAGTATTTT
TRBV20-1	15	-	TRBJ1-6	-	CSASVLSSYNSPLHF	TGCAGTGCTAGTGTACTTAGCTCCTATAATTCACCCCTCCACTTT
TRBV28	16	TRBD2	TRBJ2-2	-	CASSLSLGGYTGELFF	TGTGCCAGCAGTTTAAGTTTGGGAGGGTACACCGGGGAGCTGTTTTTT
TRBV4-2	16	TRBD2	TRBJ2-3	-	CASSLNLAESTDTQYF	TGTGCCAGCAGCCTCAATCTAGCGGAAAGCACAGATACGCAGTATTTT
TRBV2	15	TRBD1	TRBJ1-4	-	CASTNTGTGEEKLFF	TGTGCCAGCACTAATACCGGGACAGGGGAAGAAAAACTGTTTTTT
TRBV24-1	15	-	TRBJ2-7	-	CATSDFVGERYEQYF	TGTGCCACCAGTGATTTTGTGGGAGAGCGATACGAGCAGTACTTC
TRBV2	17	-	TRBJ2-1	-	CASSETGTAGSYNEQFF	TGTGCCAGCAGTGAAACGGGAACAGCGGGCTCCTACAATGAGCAGTTCTTC
TRBV18	17	-	TRBJ2-1	-	CASSPPSGAGHYNEQFF	TGTGCCAGCTCACCACCAAGTGGAGCGGGCCATTACAATGAGCAGTTCTTC
TRBV19	14	TRBD2	TRBJ2-1	-	CASSILAGGNEQFF	TGTGCCAGTAGTATACTAGCGGGAGGGAATGAGCAGTTCTTC
TRBV5-1	14	-	TRBJ1-4	-	CASSFGREGEKLFF	TGCGCCAGCAGCTTTGGCAGGGAGGGGGAAAAACTGTTTTTT
TRBV7-9	14	-	TRBJ2-1	-	CASSPSGRGGEQFF	TGTGCCAGCAGCCCGAGCGGGAGAGGGGGCGAGCAGTTCTTC
TRBV5-5	16	TRBD2	TRBJ2-1	-	CASSATTSGRSGEQFF	TGTGCCAGCAGCGCGACGACTAGCGGGAGATCGGGTGAGCAGTTCTTC
TRBV7-9	16	TRBD1	TRBJ1-5	few	CASSPGTGADNQPQHF	TGTGCCAGCAGCCCAGGGACAGGGGCGGATAATCAGCCCCAGCATTTT
TRBV2	15	-	TRBJ1-5	-	CASSEDHRGNQPQHF	TGTGCCAGCAGTGAGGACCACAGGGGCAATCAGCCCCAGCATTTT
TRBV9	15	-	TRBJ2-5	-	CASSVDSGERETQYF	TGTGCCAGCAGCGTAGATTCGGGGGAGCGAGAGACCCAGTACTTC
TRBV19	14	-	TRBJ1-5	-	CASSNGTRWGPQHF	TGTGCCAGTAGTAACGGGACACGCTGGGGGCCCCAGCATTTT
TRBV28	16	TRBD2	TRBJ2-7	-	CASSLTLAVLSYEQYF	TGTGCCAGCAGCCTAACCCTAGCGGTCCTCTCCTACGAGCAGTACTTC
TRBV7-2	13	TRBD1	TRBJ1-1	-	CASSLQGATEAFF	TGTGCCAGCAGCCTACAGGGGGCGACTGAAGCTTTCTTT
TRBV5-1	16	-	TRBJ1-1	-	CASRTRVGGVNTEAFF	TGCGCCAGCAGAACCAGGGTGGGGGGAGTGAACACTGAAGCTTTCTTT
TRBV6-5	12	TRBD1	TRBJ2-1	-	CASSTGVNEQFF	TGTGCCAGCAGCACAGGGGTCAATGAGCAGTTCTTC
TRBV29-1	12	-	TRBJ2-7	-	CSALSGTYEQYF	TGCAGCGCCCTATCCGGGACCTACGAGCAGTACTTC
TRBV3-1/TRBV3-2	13	-	TRBJ1-2	-	CASSLDLNYGYTF	TGTGCCAGCAGCCTAGACCTTAACTATGGCTACACCTTC
TRBV19	15	TRBD2	TRBJ2-7	-	CASSIWLAGDYEQYF	TGTGCCAGTAGTATTTGGCTAGCGGGGGACTACGAGCAGTACTTC
TRBV5-1	16	TRBD2	TRBJ2-1	-	CASSFRAGGAYNEQFF	TGCGCCAGCAGCTTTCGAGCGGGAGGCGCCTACAATGAGCAGTTCTTC
TRBV2	14	TRBD1	TRBJ2-7	-	CASSRIQGSYEQYF	TGTGCCAGCAGCCGAATACAGGGGTCCTACGAGCAGTACTTC
TRBV27	13	-	TRBJ1-4	-	CASSSNPGEKLFF	TGTGCCAGCAGTTCCAACCCCGGGGAAAAACTGTTTTTT
TRBV18	16	TRBD2	TRBJ2-2	-	CASSTKGTSDTGELFF	TGTGCCAGCTCGACCAAGGGGACTAGTGACACCGGGGAGCTGTTTTTT
TRBV12-3/TRBV12-4	13	-	TRBJ2-2	-	CASSLKETGELFF	TGTGCCAGCAGTTTAAAGGAGACCGGGGAGCTGTTTTTT
TRBV28	14	-	TRBJ1-5	-	CASSLSLSNQPQHF	TGTGCCAGCAGTTTATCCCTTAGCAATCAGCCCCAGCATTTT
TRBV9	13	-	TRBJ2-3	-	CASSVSPGDTQYF	TGTGCCAGCAGCGTCTCCCCGGGAGATACGCAGTATTTT
TRBV7-9	14	TRBD1	TRBJ1-5	once	CASSRQGGDQPQHF	TGTGCCAGCAGCAGACAGGGAGGCGATCAGCCCCAGCATTTT
TRBV5-1	14	TRBD1	TRBJ2-1	-	CASSLRTGAEEQFF	TGCGCCAGCAGCTTGCGGACAGGGGCGGAAGAGCAGTTCTTC
TRBV5-1	15	TRBD2	TRBJ2-1	-	CASSLAGGTYNEQFF	TGCGCCAGCAGCCTAGCGGGAGGGACCTACAATGAGCAGTTCTTC
TRBV14	14	-	TRBJ2-2	-	CASSQVWGSGELFF	TGTGCCAGCAGCCAAGTGTGGGGCTCCGGGGAGCTGTTTTTT
TRBV14	13	TRBD1	TRBJ2-7	-	CASSRDRGYEQYF	TGTGCCAGCAGCCGGGACAGGGGATACGAGCAGTACTTC
TRBV4-1	18	-	TRBJ1-1	-	CASSQAGSRGRLNTEAFF	TGCGCCAGCAGCCAAGCAGGGTCTCGAGGGAGGTTAAACACTGAAGCTTTCTTT
TRBV7-3	19	TRBD2	TRBJ2-3	-	CASSPGRGRTSAKSDTQYF	TGTGCCAGCAGCCCCGGCAGGGGTCGGACTAGCGCCAAATCAGATACGCAGTATTTT
TRBV19	13	TRBD2	TRBJ2-3	-	CASSTSGRATQYF	TGTGCCAGTAGCACTAGCGGGAGGGCTACGCAGTATTTT